The rows below give T cell receptor beta chains drawn from one sample of a study of blood T cell repertoires in COVID-19. Sequencing was performed with immunoSEQ multiplex PCR; in TCRdb, only in-frame clones are kept and a portion is missing. The repertoire holds 160,000 or so clones, with around 80% as singletons. The sequenced sample was peripheral blood. The receptors were sampled from a man in his fifties or sixties with acute or convalescent COVID-19. Each CDR3 is given with its conserved first and last residue. Fields, in order: D gene, clone size, V gene, J gene, CDR3 length, CDR3 DNA, CDR3 protein. A D gene is named only where the DNA matches it firmly. Clone size is not always given. Where it is, it says once, few, many or a class for expanded clones.

d_call: TRBD1
clone_size: -
v_call: TRBV6-5
j_call: TRBJ2-7
cdr3_length: 15
cdr3_nt: TGTGCCACCAGACTCCGGGACAGGGGTTTGTACGAGCAGTACTTC
cdr3_aa: CATRLRDRGLYEQYF

d_call: TRBD1
clone_size: -
v_call: TRBV19
j_call: TRBJ1-5
cdr3_length: 13
cdr3_nt: TGTGCCGCGGGACAGGGGGTCGGTCAGCCCCAGCATTTT
cdr3_aa: CAAGQGVGQPQHF

d_call: -
clone_size: -
v_call: TRBV6-5
j_call: TRBJ1-2
cdr3_length: 13
cdr3_nt: TGTGCCAGCAGTTACTCGGGAGGCTATGGCTACACCTTC
cdr3_aa: CASSYSGGYGYTF

d_call: -
clone_size: few
v_call: TRBV9
j_call: TRBJ2-2
cdr3_length: 16
cdr3_nt: TGTGCCAGCAGCGTAGACAGTTCTTATAACACCGGGGAGCTGTTTTTT
cdr3_aa: CASSVDSSYNTGELFF

d_call: TRBD1
clone_size: -
v_call: TRBV9
j_call: TRBJ2-3
cdr3_length: 16
cdr3_nt: TGTGCCAGCAGCGCCGGACAGGGATGGGGCACAGATACGCAGTATTTT
cdr3_aa: CASSAGQGWGTDTQYF

d_call: TRBD1
clone_size: -
v_call: TRBV30
j_call: TRBJ1-6
cdr3_length: 17
cdr3_nt: TGTGCCTGGAGTGTCTTAGGGACAGGGGTCTATAATTCACCCCTCCACTTT
cdr3_aa: CAWSVLGTGVYNSPLHF

d_call: TRBD1
clone_size: -
v_call: TRBV30
j_call: TRBJ2-2
cdr3_length: 13
cdr3_nt: TGTGCCTGGGGGGGACAGGGCGCCGGGGAGCTGTTTTTT
cdr3_aa: CAWGGQGAGELFF

d_call: -
clone_size: -
v_call: TRBV29-1
j_call: TRBJ2-2
cdr3_length: 15
cdr3_nt: TGCAGCTATACTAGGAAACCCACGAACACCGGGGAGCTGTTTTTT
cdr3_aa: CSYTRKPTNTGELFF

d_call: -
clone_size: -
v_call: TRBV2
j_call: TRBJ1-1
cdr3_length: 15
cdr3_nt: TGTGCCAGCAGTGGGAGGGGCACAGGGAACACTGAAGCTTTCTTT
cdr3_aa: CASSGRGTGNTEAFF

d_call: TRBD1
clone_size: few
v_call: TRBV7-9
j_call: TRBJ1-3
cdr3_length: 19
cdr3_nt: TGTGCCAGCAGCTCGATATCCGGGACAGTAATATCCTTTGGAAACACCATATATTTT
cdr3_aa: CASSSISGTVISFGNTIYF

d_call: -
clone_size: -
v_call: TRBV18
j_call: TRBJ2-5
cdr3_length: 13
cdr3_nt: TGTGCCAGCTCACCCGAGGGGGAAGAGACCCAGTACTTC
cdr3_aa: CASSPEGEETQYF

d_call: -
clone_size: -
v_call: TRBV5-1
j_call: TRBJ2-3
cdr3_length: 13
cdr3_nt: TGCGCCATAAATCCGGAGGCTAGCAATACGCAGTATTTT
cdr3_aa: CAINPEASNTQYF

d_call: -
clone_size: few
v_call: TRBV4-1
j_call: TRBJ1-2
cdr3_length: 15
cdr3_nt: TGCGCCAGCAGCCAATCGGGACAACAGGGCTTAGGCTACACCTTC
cdr3_aa: CASSQSGQQGLGYTF

d_call: -
clone_size: -
v_call: TRBV7-2
j_call: TRBJ1-2
cdr3_length: 15
cdr3_nt: TGTGCCAGCAGCCCCCGGCAGGGGACCCTCTATGGCTACACCTTC
cdr3_aa: CASSPRQGTLYGYTF

d_call: -
clone_size: once
v_call: TRBV10-3
j_call: TRBJ2-4
cdr3_length: 12
cdr3_nt: TGTGCCATCAGTGAGATAGAAAACATTCAGTACTTC
cdr3_aa: CAISEIENIQYF

d_call: TRBD1
clone_size: -
v_call: TRBV2
j_call: TRBJ2-3
cdr3_length: 15
cdr3_nt: TGTGCCAGCAGTGCTGACAGGGGTAGCACAGATACGCAGTATTTT
cdr3_aa: CASSADRGSTDTQYF

d_call: -
clone_size: once
v_call: TRBV4-3
j_call: TRBJ2-2
cdr3_length: 14
cdr3_nt: TGCGCCAGCAGCCAGGGGGCCCAGACCGGGGAGCTGTTTTTT
cdr3_aa: CASSQGAQTGELFF

d_call: TRBD1
clone_size: -
v_call: TRBV2
j_call: TRBJ2-5
cdr3_length: 15
cdr3_nt: TGTGCCAGCAGAGGACAGGGAAGGGTACAAGAGACCCAGTACTTC
cdr3_aa: CASRGQGRVQETQYF

d_call: TRBD1
clone_size: few
v_call: TRBV7-3
j_call: TRBJ1-1
cdr3_length: 13
cdr3_nt: TGTGCCAGCAGCTCTAACAGGGGCACTGAAGCTTTCTTT
cdr3_aa: CASSSNRGTEAFF

d_call: -
clone_size: -
v_call: TRBV4-1
j_call: TRBJ1-5
cdr3_length: 16
cdr3_nt: TGCGCCAGCAGCCAAGATAAAACAGGAGGCAATCAGCCCCAGCATTTT
cdr3_aa: CASSQDKTGGNQPQHF

d_call: -
clone_size: -
v_call: TRBV14
j_call: TRBJ1-6
cdr3_length: 13
cdr3_nt: TGTGCCAGCAGCCAACAGGGCTATTCACCCCTCCACTTT
cdr3_aa: CASSQQGYSPLHF

d_call: -
clone_size: few
v_call: TRBV7-3
j_call: TRBJ2-1
cdr3_length: 12
cdr3_nt: TGTGCCAGCAGCTTAGATCGGAATGAGCAGTTCTTC
cdr3_aa: CASSLDRNEQFF

d_call: -
clone_size: once
v_call: TRBV7-3
j_call: TRBJ2-7
cdr3_length: 13
cdr3_nt: TGTGCCAGCAGCCACGTTAACTCGGGTGAGCAGTACTTC
cdr3_aa: CASSHVNSGEQYF

d_call: TRBD1
clone_size: -
v_call: TRBV27
j_call: TRBJ2-7
cdr3_length: 18
cdr3_nt: TGTGCCAGCAGTAAAGGGGGGGCGACCGGGACAGGGTTTTACGAGCAGTACTTC
cdr3_aa: CASSKGGATGTGFYEQYF

d_call: TRBD1
clone_size: -
v_call: TRBV15
j_call: TRBJ2-5
cdr3_length: 14
cdr3_nt: TGTGCCACCAGTTTACGAGGGGGCGGAGAGACCCAGTACTTC
cdr3_aa: CATSLRGGGETQYF

d_call: -
clone_size: -
v_call: TRBV6-5
j_call: TRBJ1-1
cdr3_length: 15
cdr3_nt: TGTGCCAGCAGTTACTCTCGGGGGGCAGGCACTGAAGCTTTCTTT
cdr3_aa: CASSYSRGAGTEAFF

d_call: TRBD1
clone_size: -
v_call: TRBV5-4
j_call: TRBJ1-4
cdr3_length: 15
cdr3_nt: TGTGCCAGCAGCTTGGGCGACAGGGTAGGCGAAAAACTGTTTTTT
cdr3_aa: CASSLGDRVGEKLFF

d_call: -
clone_size: few
v_call: TRBV7-6
j_call: TRBJ2-5
cdr3_length: 15
cdr3_nt: TGTGCCAGCAGCTTAATACTAGCACCCAGGGAGACCCAGTACTTC
cdr3_aa: CASSLILAPRETQYF

d_call: TRBD1
clone_size: -
v_call: TRBV19
j_call: TRBJ2-3
cdr3_length: 15
cdr3_nt: TGTGCCAGTAGAACAGGGGGCGCAAGGGCCGATACGCAGTATTTT
cdr3_aa: CASRTGGARADTQYF

d_call: TRBD2
clone_size: -
v_call: TRBV25-1
j_call: TRBJ2-7
cdr3_length: 15
cdr3_nt: TGTGCCAGCAGTGGAAGACTAGCGGGAGCCTACGAGCAGTACTTC
cdr3_aa: CASSGRLAGAYEQYF

d_call: -
clone_size: -
v_call: TRBV27
j_call: TRBJ2-7
cdr3_length: 15
cdr3_nt: TGTGCCAGCAGTTCGACCGGGACAAATTCCTACGAGCAGTACTTC
cdr3_aa: CASSSTGTNSYEQYF

d_call: -
clone_size: -
v_call: TRBV18
j_call: TRBJ1-2
cdr3_length: 13
cdr3_nt: TGTGCCAGCTCACCAGGGCAGATCTATGGCTACACCTTC
cdr3_aa: CASSPGQIYGYTF

d_call: -
clone_size: -
v_call: TRBV6-5
j_call: TRBJ1-1
cdr3_length: 13
cdr3_nt: TGTGCCAGCACCCAGGGAGGGAACACTGAAGCTTTCTTT
cdr3_aa: CASTQGGNTEAFF

d_call: TRBD1
clone_size: -
v_call: TRBV5-1
j_call: TRBJ2-2
cdr3_length: 15
cdr3_nt: TGCGCCAGCAGCTTTAAGCAGGGGGCGAGCGGGGAGCTGTTTTTT
cdr3_aa: CASSFKQGASGELFF

d_call: TRBD2
clone_size: -
v_call: TRBV23-1
j_call: TRBJ2-1
cdr3_length: 19
cdr3_nt: TGCGCCAGCAGTCAATCCGCCGCCCGACTAGCGGGGGATGTCAATGAGCAGTTCTTC
cdr3_aa: CASSQSAARLAGDVNEQFF

d_call: TRBD1
clone_size: -
v_call: TRBV7-9
j_call: TRBJ1-2
cdr3_length: 16
cdr3_nt: TGTGCCAGCAGCCGCCCGGCCGGGACAGGGGATGGTGGCTACACCTTC
cdr3_aa: CASSRPAGTGDGGYTF

d_call: TRBD2
clone_size: -
v_call: TRBV9
j_call: TRBJ2-7
cdr3_length: 15
cdr3_nt: TGTGCCAGCAGCGTAGGACCGGGGGGTTCCGACGAGCAGTACTTC
cdr3_aa: CASSVGPGGSDEQYF

d_call: TRBD1
clone_size: -
v_call: TRBV5-4
j_call: TRBJ1-2
cdr3_length: 15
cdr3_nt: TGTGCCAGCAGCTTGGCCGGACAGGGCGGCTATGGCTACACCTTC
cdr3_aa: CASSLAGQGGYGYTF

d_call: -
clone_size: -
v_call: TRBV11-2
j_call: TRBJ2-3
cdr3_length: 12
cdr3_nt: TGTGCCAGCAGCTCGGGGGCAGATACGCAGTATTTT
cdr3_aa: CASSSGADTQYF

d_call: TRBD1
clone_size: -
v_call: TRBV5-1
j_call: TRBJ1-1
cdr3_length: 15
cdr3_nt: TGCGCCAGCAGTCCGACAGGGGTGGGGCATACTGAAGCTTTCTTT
cdr3_aa: CASSPTGVGHTEAFF

d_call: TRBD1
clone_size: -
v_call: TRBV19
j_call: TRBJ1-3
cdr3_length: 17
cdr3_nt: TGTGCCAGTAGTATCGGGACAGATACCATCTCTGGAAACACCATATATTTT
cdr3_aa: CASSIGTDTISGNTIYF

d_call: TRBD2
clone_size: -
v_call: TRBV5-1
j_call: TRBJ2-2
cdr3_length: 16
cdr3_nt: TGCGCCAGCAGCTTAGGGACTACTTCGAACACCGGGGAGCTGTTTTTT
cdr3_aa: CASSLGTTSNTGELFF

d_call: -
clone_size: -
v_call: TRBV19
j_call: TRBJ1-1
cdr3_length: 15
cdr3_nt: TGTGCCAGTAGTATATCGGCGGCCCCCAACACTGAAGCTTTCTTT
cdr3_aa: CASSISAAPNTEAFF

d_call: TRBD2
clone_size: -
v_call: TRBV18
j_call: TRBJ2-1
cdr3_length: 18
cdr3_nt: TGTGCCAGCTCACCACCACTTAGATCGACTAGCGGCCTAGGGGAGCAGTTCTTC
cdr3_aa: CASSPPLRSTSGLGEQFF